Below, 21 T cell receptor beta chains from the same sample are listed, as sequenced in a study of T cell responses to AZD1222 COVID-19 vaccine. Profiled with immunoSEQ multiplex PCR; TCRdb holds only in-frame clones, not every one. In the table there are 130,000 or so clones, 75% to 95% of which are singletons. Source: peripheral blood, taken on day 0 of AZD1222 vaccination. The receptors were sampled from an adult in good health.

The chain combines TRBV15 with TRBJ2-3, with unresolved D. The CDR3 is 13 residues long. The V end was cut by 1 base, the J end by 5 bases, with 7 bases between. Germline V CDR1 and CDR2: LNHNV, YYDKDF (reference sequence). CDR3 in amino acids: CATSRGLVDTQYF. In DNA, the CDR3 is TGTGCCACCAGCAGAGGTCTAGTAGATACGCAGTATTTT.

CDR3 nucleotides: TGTGCCAGCTCACTCTATTATGGCTACACCTTC. This codes for CASSLYYGYTF. The V and J genes are TRBV18 and TRBJ1-2; D remains unclear. Germline V CDR1 and CDR2: KGHSH, LQKENI. The CDR3 has 11 amino acids. With 4 bases removed from V and 5 bases from J, the gap between germline ends came to 5 bases.

The rearrangement uses TRBV9 and TRBJ2-1; perhaps TRBD2 as D (7 bases). V dropped 2 bases and J dropped 1 base, with 22 bases sitting between them. Germline-derived CDR1 and CDR2 are SGDLS and YYNGEE. The CDR3 loop spans 19 amino acids. For the CDR3, the DNA is TGTGCCAGCAGCGTCCGCTTTACTTTGGGGGGGCCTTCCTACAATGAGCAGTTCTTC. Translation: CASSVRFTLGGPSYNEQFF.

The genes are TRBV10-3 and TRBJ1-5; D is possibly TRBD1 (6 bases). The CDR3 extends over 17 amino acids. Germline V gene lookup returns CDR1 ENHRY and CDR2 SYGVKD. Trimming took off 0 bases at V and 2 bases at J, with 14 bases between the two ends. The CDR3 DNA follows: TGTGCCATCAGTGAGTCGGCGCCAGGGGCAGGCAATCAGCCCCAGCATTTT. This codes for CAISESAPGAGNQPQHF.

The V call is TRBV24-1, the J call TRBJ2-3; D could derive from TRBD1 or TRBD2 (5 bases each). This CDR3 is built from 15 residues. V lost 7 bases and J 2 bases, leaving 15 bases between the germline ends. Germline CDR1 and CDR2: KGHDR and SFDVKD. The CDR3 reads CATRESGTYTDTQYF. CDR3 bases: TGTGCCACCAGAGAAAGTGGGACCTACACAGATACGCAGTATTTT.

This chain joins TRBV18 and TRBJ2-2; D is unresolved. Trimming left V 2 bases short and J 7 bases short, with 11 bases between. CDR3 length equals 14 residues. In germline, CDR1 is KGHSH, CDR2 LQKENI. The CDR3 nucleotides read TGTGCCAGCTCACCATTGAACGGTGACGGGGAGCTGTTTTTT. This translates into CASSPLNGDGELFF.

The J gene is TRBJ1-2, the V gene TRBV29-1; D uncertain. Germline V lookup: CDR1 SQVTM, CDR2 ANQGSEA. This CDR3 spans 11 amino acids. Trimming took 4 bases from V and 6 from J, leaving 9 bases between them. CDR3: CSVGGLNGYTF. For the CDR3, the DNA is TGCAGCGTTGGAGGTTTAAATGGCTACACCTTC.

The rearrangement links TRBV28 to TRBJ1-2, with D uncertain. The V gene lost 2 bases and the J gene lost 8 bases, with 9 bases spanning the gap. This CDR3 contains 12 residues. The germline V gene encodes CDR1 MDHEN and CDR2 SYDVKM. CDR3 DNA sequence: TGTGCCAGCAGTTTAGGACCGAGGGGCTACACCTTC. This gives the protein CASSLGPRGYTF.

V and J are TRBV9 and TRBJ1-3; maybe TRBD1 (5 bases). The V gene's germline CDR1 is SGDLS and CDR2 YYNGEE. Trimming took off 2 bases at V and 0 bases at J, with 12 bases between the two ends. The CDR3 is made up of 16 amino acids. The CDR3 loop is CASSVSGPPSGNTIYF. CDR3 nucleotides: TGTGCCAGCAGCGTCTCGGGACCGCCCTCTGGAAACACCATATATTTT.

V usage is TRBV11-3 and J usage is TRBJ1-1; D unclear. Germline V gives CDR1 SGHNT, CDR2 YENEEA. With 5 bases removed from V and 1 base from J, the gap between germline ends came to 5 bases. The CDR3 loop spans 12 amino acids. This chain's CDR3 is CASSRGNTEAFF. The CDR3 DNA follows: TGTGCCAGCAGCCGGGGGAACACTGAAGCTTTCTTT.

The chain joins TRBV9 to TRBJ2-7, with TRBD1 identical over 8 bases. This CDR3 has 14 residues. The germline V gene encodes CDR1 SGDLS and CDR2 YYNGEE. V shed 5 bases, J shed 5 bases, and the junction held 9 bases outside the gene matches. For the CDR3, the DNA is TGTGCCAGCAGTTACCACCAGGGGGCCCACGAGCAGTACTTC. Translating it yields CASSYHQGAHEQYF.

V usage is TRBV30 and J usage is TRBJ2-5, with D perhaps matching TRBD1 (6 bases). Germline loops: CDR1 GTSNPN, CDR2 SVGIG (reference sequence). The CDR3 covers 13 residues. The ends were cut back, 1 base at V and 5 bases at J, with 11 bases in the middle. The CDR3 sequence: CAWSGGRGETQYF. DNA for the CDR3: TGTGCCTGGAGTGGGGGGCGCGGGGAGACCCAGTACTTC.

This chain connects TRBV9 to TRBJ2-3; 10 nucleotides match TRBD2. Losses at the gene ends were 4 bases for V and 5 bases for J; bases not matched to a gene: 7. This CDR3 is 15 amino acids long. The germline V gene encodes CDR1 SGDLS and CDR2 YYNGEE. As DNA, the CDR3 is TGTGCCAGCAGCCCACTAGCGGGGATAGGAGATACGCAGTATTTT. This sequence encodes CASSPLAGIGDTQYF.

The V call is TRBV6-6, the J call TRBJ2-5, with TRBD2 identical over 11 bases. The CDR3 loop spans 20 amino acids. V trimming: 5 bases; J trimming: 1 base; junction bases outside the gene matches: 18. CDR1 is MNHNY and CDR2 is SVGAGI in the germline V gene (reference sequence). The CDR3 reads CASSPTSFSGGAGPQETQYF. CDR3 in DNA: TGTGCCAGCAGTCCCACCTCTTTTAGCGGGGGGGCCGGCCCCCAAGAGACCCAGTACTTC.

V and J are TRBV7-9 and TRBJ2-2, with TRBD1 matching over 7 bases. The V gene end was trimmed by 5 bases and the J gene end by 5 bases; junction bases not matched to a gene: 14. This CDR3 has 17 amino acids. From germline, CDR1 is SEHNR and CDR2 FQNEAQ (reference sequence). The CDR3 loop is CASSDLRTGPATGELFF. The CDR3 region has the DNA TGTGCCAGCAGCGACTTAAGGACAGGTCCTGCTACCGGGGAGCTGTTTTTT.

The genes are TRBV2 and TRBJ2-2, with D possibly matching TRBD2 (6 bases). The CDR3 totals 15 residues. The V end was cut by 3 bases, the J end by 4 bases, with 12 bases between. Per the germline V gene, CDR1 is SNHLY and CDR2 is FYNNEI. The CDR3 nucleotides read TGTGCCAGCAGTGAGTTGGGGGGAAGCACCGGGGAGCTGTTTTTT. It is translated as CASSELGGSTGELFF.

The gene calls are TRBV13 and TRBJ1-5; D is unresolved. Germline CDR1 and CDR2: PRHDT and FYEKMQ (reference sequence). V gave up 0 bases and J gave up 7 bases, with 4 bases separating them. CDR3 length: 12 residues. The CDR3 DNA sequence: TGTGCCAGCAGCTTAGGGGACCAGCCCCAGCATTTT. It yields the protein CASSLGDQPQHF.

The CDR3 spells CASSRNEKLFF. CDR3 bases: TGCGCCAGCAGTCGCAATGAAAAACTGTTTTTT. The rearrangement joins TRBV4-1 to TRBJ1-4; D unclear. CDR1 is MGHRA and CDR2 is YSYEKL in the germline V gene. The CDR3 spans 11 residues. V was trimmed by 6 bases and J by 5 bases, leaving 4 bases between them.

This CDR3 is CASSSPDRRNQPQHF. The CDR3 DNA reads as TGTGCCAGCAGTTCCCCAGACAGACGGAATCAGCCCCAGCATTTT. V usage is TRBV28 and J usage is TRBJ1-5, with D perhaps matching TRBD1 (5 bases). CDR1 is MDHEN and CDR2 is SYDVKM in the germline V gene. With 4 bases removed from V and 4 bases from J, the gap between germline ends came to 14 bases. The CDR3 spans 15 residues.

The sample holds one count of this clone. The genes are TRBV11-2 and TRBJ1-1, with D maybe TRBD1 (5 bases). Per germline, CDR1 SGHAT and CDR2 FQNNGV. This CDR3 is built from 14 residues. V was cut by 6 bases and J by 7 bases, with 18 bases left in between. In DNA form, the CDR3 reads TGTGCCAGCAGAACTACCGACAGCTACTTTGAAGCTTTCTTT. Encoded protein: CASRTTDSYFEAFF.

This chain joins TRBV24-1 and TRBJ2-3, with TRBD2 identical over 9 bases. The germline V gene encodes CDR1 KGHDR and CDR2 SFDVKD. This CDR3 region has 13 residues. The ends lost 5 bases at V and 9 bases at J; junction bases unmatched: 5. The CDR3 coding sequence is TGTGCCACCAGTGGGAGCGGGGGGAGAACGCAGTATTTT. It translates to CATSGSGGRTQYF.